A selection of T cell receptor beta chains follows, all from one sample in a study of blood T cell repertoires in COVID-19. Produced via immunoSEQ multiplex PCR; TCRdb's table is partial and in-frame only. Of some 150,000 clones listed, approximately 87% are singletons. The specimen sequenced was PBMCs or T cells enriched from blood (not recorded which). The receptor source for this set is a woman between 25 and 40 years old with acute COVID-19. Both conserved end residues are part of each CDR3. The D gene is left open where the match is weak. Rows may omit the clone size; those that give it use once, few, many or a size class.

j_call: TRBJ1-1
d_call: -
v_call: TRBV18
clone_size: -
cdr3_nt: TGTGCCAGCTCACCACAAGGACAGAACACTGAAGCTTTCTTT
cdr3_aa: CASSPQGQNTEAFF

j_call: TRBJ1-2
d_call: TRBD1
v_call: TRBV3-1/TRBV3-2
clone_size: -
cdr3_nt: TGTGCCAGCGGAGGGACAGAGGGCTATGGCTACACCTTC
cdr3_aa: CASGGTEGYGYTF

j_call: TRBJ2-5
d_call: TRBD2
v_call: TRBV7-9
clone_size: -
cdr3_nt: TGTGCCAGCAGCTTAAGCCGAGCGGGAGTCCCAGAGACCCAGTACTTC
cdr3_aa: CASSLSRAGVPETQYF

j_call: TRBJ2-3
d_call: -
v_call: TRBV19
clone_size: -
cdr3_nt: TGTGCCAGTAGTATAGGGAGGGATACGCAGTATTTT
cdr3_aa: CASSIGRDTQYF

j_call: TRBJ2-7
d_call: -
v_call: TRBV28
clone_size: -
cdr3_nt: TGTGCCAGCAGTTTAGGCTACAGGGACGGCGACGAGCAGTACTTC
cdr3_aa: CASSLGYRDGDEQYF

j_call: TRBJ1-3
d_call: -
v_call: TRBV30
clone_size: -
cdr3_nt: TGTGCCTGGAGTGACACCTCCTCTGGAAACACCATATATTTT
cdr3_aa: CAWSDTSSGNTIYF

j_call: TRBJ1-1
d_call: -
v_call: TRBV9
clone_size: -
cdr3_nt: TGTGCCAGCAGCCCCGACAGCGGGGAGAACACTGAAGCTTTCTTT
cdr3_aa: CASSPDSGENTEAFF

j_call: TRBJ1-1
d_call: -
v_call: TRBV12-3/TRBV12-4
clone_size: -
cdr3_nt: TGTGCCAGCAGTTCAGGCCTCTACACTGAAGCTTTCTTT
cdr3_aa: CASSSGLYTEAFF

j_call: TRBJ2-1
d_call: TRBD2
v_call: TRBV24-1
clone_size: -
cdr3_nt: TGTGCCACCCCCAATCACCAGCTAGCGGGAGCGTACAATGAGCAGTTCTTC
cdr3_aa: CATPNHQLAGAYNEQFF

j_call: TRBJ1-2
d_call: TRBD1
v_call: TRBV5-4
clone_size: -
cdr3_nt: TGTGCCAGCAGCTCGCGGACAGGGGGGAACTATGGCTACACCTTC
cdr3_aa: CASSSRTGGNYGYTF

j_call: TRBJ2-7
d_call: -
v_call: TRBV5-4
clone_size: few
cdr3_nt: TGTGCCAGCAGCCCTATAGAGGGCCCATTTTACGAGCAGTACTTC
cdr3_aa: CASSPIEGPFYEQYF

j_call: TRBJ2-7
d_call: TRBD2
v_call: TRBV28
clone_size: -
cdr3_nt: TGTGCCAGCCTACGGGGGTCTAGCGGCAACTACGAGCAGTACTTC
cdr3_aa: CASLRGSSGNYEQYF

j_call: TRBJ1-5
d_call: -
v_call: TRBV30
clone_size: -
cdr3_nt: TGTGCCTGGAGTCGACAGGGCAATCAGCCCCAGCATTTT
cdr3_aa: CAWSRQGNQPQHF

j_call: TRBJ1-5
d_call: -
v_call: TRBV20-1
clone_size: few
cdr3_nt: TGCAGTGCTAGTGGTGGTTCTGGCCAGCCCCAGCATTTT
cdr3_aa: CSASGGSGQPQHF

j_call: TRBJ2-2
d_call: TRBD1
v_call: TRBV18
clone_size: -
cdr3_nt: TGTGCCAGCTCACCACCCGTGGGACAGGGGGGCACCGGGGAGCTGTTTTTT
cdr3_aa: CASSPPVGQGGTGELFF

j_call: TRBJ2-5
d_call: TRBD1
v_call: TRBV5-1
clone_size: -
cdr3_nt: TGCGCCAGCAGCACACAGGGGGCAGAGACCCAGTACTTC
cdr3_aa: CASSTQGAETQYF

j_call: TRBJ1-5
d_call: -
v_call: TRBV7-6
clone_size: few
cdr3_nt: TGTGCCAGCAGCCTTAATGGGGCGGATCAGCCCCAGCATTTT
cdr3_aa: CASSLNGADQPQHF

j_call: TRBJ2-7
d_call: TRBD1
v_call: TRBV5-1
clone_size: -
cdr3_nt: TGCGCCAGCAGAGATACAACGGGACAGCTCTACGAGCAGTACTTC
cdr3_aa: CASRDTTGQLYEQYF

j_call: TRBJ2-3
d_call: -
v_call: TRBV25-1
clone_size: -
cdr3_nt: TGTGCCCTCTGGGGCCGGGCGCTTGTAGCTTTT
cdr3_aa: CALWGRALVAF